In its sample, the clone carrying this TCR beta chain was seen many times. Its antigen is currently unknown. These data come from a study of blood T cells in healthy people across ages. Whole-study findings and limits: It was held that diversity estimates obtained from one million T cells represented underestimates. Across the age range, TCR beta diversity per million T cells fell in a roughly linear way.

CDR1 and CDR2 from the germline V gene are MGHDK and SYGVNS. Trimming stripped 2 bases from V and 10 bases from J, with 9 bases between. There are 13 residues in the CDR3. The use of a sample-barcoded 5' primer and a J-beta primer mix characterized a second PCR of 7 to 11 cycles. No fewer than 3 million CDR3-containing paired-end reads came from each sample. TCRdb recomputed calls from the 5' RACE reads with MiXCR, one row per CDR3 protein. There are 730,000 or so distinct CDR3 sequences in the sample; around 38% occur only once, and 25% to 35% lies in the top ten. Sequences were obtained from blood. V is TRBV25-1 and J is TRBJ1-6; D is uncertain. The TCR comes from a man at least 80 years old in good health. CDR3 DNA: TGTGCCAGCAGTGAAGAGTGGCGGTCACCCCTCCACTTT. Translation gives CASSEEWRSPLHF.